This TCR beta chain was profiled in a study of response to subunit inactivated influenza vaccine. General study findings and limits: Authors suggested that a seasonal influenza vaccination recruits few new T cells each time.

About this clonotype itself: Its matching antigen is unknown. A much larger clone differs from this one at a single base, so this may be a read error.

The V gene's germline CDR1 is SGHNT and CDR2 YYREEE (reference sequence). V was clipped by 4 bases and J by 4 bases; unmatched bases: 6. CDR3 length equals 15 residues. Each CDR3 protein gets one entry after TCRdb re-called the RT-PCR reads with MiXCR. The repertoire holds hundreds of thousands of distinct CDR3 sequences, with approximately 17% as singletons. The sequencing here drew on PBMCs from blood, taken about 5 days after vaccination. This clonotype was obtained from a man aged 45 to 65 who received an inactivated influenza vaccine. This chain connects TRBV5-4 to TRBJ2-3; 10 bases align to TRBD2. CDR3 in amino acids: CASSPPSGSADTQYF. In DNA form, the CDR3 reads TGTGCCAGCAGCCCCCCTAGCGGGAGTGCAGATACGCAGTATTTT.